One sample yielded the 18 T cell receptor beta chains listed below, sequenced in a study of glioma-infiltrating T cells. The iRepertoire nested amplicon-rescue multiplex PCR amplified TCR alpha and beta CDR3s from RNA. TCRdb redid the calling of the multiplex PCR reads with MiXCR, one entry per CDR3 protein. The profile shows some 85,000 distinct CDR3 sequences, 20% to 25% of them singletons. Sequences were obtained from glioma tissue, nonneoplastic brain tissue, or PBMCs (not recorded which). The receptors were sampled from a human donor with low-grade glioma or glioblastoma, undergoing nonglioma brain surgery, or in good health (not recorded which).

This chain's CDR3 is CASSLLRGWGETQYF. The CDR3 DNA is TGTGCCAGCAGTTTATTAAGGGGGTGGGGGGAGACCCAGTACTTC. V is TRBV12-3 or TRBV12-4 and J is TRBJ2-5; D possibly corresponds to TRBD1 (6 bases). The ends were cut back, 2 bases at V and 5 bases at J, with 15 bases in the middle. The CDR3 sequence is 15 residues long.

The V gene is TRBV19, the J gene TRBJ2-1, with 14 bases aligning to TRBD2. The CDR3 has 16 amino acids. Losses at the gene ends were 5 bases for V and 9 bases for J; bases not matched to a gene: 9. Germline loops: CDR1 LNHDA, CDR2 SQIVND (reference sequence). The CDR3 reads CASSLWTSGGKGEQFF. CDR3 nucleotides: TGTGCCAGTAGTCTATGGACTAGCGGGGGGAAGGGTGAGCAGTTCTTC.

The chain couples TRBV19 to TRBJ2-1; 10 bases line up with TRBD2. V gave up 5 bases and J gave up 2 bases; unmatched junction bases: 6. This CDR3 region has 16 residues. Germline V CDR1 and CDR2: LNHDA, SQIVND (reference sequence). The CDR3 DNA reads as TGTGCCAGTAGTGGGGCGACTAGCGGGCCCTACAATGAGCAGTTCTTC. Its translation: CASSGATSGPYNEQFF.

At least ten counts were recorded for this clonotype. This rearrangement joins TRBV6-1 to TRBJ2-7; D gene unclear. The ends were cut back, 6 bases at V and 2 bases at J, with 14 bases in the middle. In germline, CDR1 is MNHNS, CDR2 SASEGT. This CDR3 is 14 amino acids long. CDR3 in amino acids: CASSRPPQTYEQYF. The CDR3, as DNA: TGTGCCAGCAGCCGCCCGCCACAGACCTACGAGCAGTACTTC.

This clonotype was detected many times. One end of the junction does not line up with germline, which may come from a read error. The DNA for the CDR3 is TGTGCCAGCAGCCTAGCAAGCGGGAGGGTTCCCTACGAGCAGTACTTC. It is translated as CASSLASGRVPYEQYF. V is TRBV7-2 and J is TRBJ2-7; 10 bases fit TRBD2. Germline CDR1 SGHTA, CDR2 FQGNSA. The CDR3 consists of 16 residues.

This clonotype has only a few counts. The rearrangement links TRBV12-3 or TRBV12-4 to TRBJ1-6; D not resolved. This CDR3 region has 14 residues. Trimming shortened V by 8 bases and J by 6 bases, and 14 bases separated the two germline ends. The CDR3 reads CASCANVFNSPLHF. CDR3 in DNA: TGTGCCAGCTGTGCGAATGTGTTTAATTCACCCCTCCACTTT.

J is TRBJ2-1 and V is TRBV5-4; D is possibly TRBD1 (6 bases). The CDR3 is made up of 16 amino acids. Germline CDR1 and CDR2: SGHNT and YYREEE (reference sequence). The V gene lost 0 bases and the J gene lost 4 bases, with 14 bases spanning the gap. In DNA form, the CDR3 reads TGTGCCAGCAGCTTGGGGGGGCGGATCAGTTACAATGAGCAGTTCTTC. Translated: CASSLGGRISYNEQFF.

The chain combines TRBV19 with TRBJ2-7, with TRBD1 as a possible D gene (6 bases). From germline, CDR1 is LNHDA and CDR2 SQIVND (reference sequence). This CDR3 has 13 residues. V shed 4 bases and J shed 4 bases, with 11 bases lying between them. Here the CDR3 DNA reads TGTGCCAGTAGTAGTCAGGGGAGTTACGAGCAGTACTTC. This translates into CASSSQGSYEQYF.

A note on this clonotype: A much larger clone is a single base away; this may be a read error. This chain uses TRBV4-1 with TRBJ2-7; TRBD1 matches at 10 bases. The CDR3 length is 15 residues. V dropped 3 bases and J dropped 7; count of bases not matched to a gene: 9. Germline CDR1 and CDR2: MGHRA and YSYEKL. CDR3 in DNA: TGCGCCAGCAGCCAGACAGGGGGCCACTACAATGAGCAGTACTTC. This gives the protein CASSQTGGHYNEQYF.

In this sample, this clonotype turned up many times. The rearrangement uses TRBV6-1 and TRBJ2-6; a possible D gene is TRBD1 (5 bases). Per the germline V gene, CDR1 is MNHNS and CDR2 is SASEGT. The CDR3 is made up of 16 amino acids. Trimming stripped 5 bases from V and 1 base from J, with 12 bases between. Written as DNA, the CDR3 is TGTGCCAGCAGTTACCCCTCAGGGTCTGGGGCCAACGTCCTGACTTTC. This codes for CASSYPSGSGANVLTF.

The CDR3 region has the DNA TGTGCCAGCAGCTTTCCACTAGCGGGAGTCCCCGAGCAGTACTTC. Translation: CASSFPLAGVPEQYF. V gene TRBV5-4 combines with J gene TRBJ2-7; 11 nucleotides agree with TRBD2. The CDR3 covers 15 residues. J gave up 6 bases and V 2 bases, and 7 bases lay outside the gene matches. CDR1 SGHNT and CDR2 YYREEE come from the germline V gene (reference sequence).

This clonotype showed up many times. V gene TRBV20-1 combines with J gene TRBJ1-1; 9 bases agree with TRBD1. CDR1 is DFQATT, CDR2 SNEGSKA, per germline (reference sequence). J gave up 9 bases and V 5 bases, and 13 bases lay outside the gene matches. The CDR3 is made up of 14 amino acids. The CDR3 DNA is TGCAGTGCTGGAACCGGGACAGGGTTCCCTAAAGCTTTCTTT. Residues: CSAGTGTGFPKAFF.

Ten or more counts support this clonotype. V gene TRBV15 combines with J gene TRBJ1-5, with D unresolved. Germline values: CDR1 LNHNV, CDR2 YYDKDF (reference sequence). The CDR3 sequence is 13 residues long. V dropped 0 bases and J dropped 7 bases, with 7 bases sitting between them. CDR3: CATSRDPRQPQHF. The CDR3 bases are TGTGCCACCAGCAGAGACCCCAGACAGCCCCAGCATTTT.

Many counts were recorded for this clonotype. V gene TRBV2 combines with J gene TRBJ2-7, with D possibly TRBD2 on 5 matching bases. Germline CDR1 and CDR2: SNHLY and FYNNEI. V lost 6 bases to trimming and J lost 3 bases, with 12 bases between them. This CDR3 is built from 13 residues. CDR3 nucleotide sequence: TGTGCCAGCAGCTTCGGACGGGGCTACGAGCAGTACTTC. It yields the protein CASSFGRGYEQYF.

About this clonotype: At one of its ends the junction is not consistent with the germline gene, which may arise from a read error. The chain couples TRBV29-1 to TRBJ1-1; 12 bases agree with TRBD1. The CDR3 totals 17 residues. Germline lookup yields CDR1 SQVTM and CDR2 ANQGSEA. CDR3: CSVEKGDRGRWDTKAFF. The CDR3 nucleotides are TGCAGCGTTGAAAAGGGGGACAGGGGGCGGTGGGACACTAAAGCTTTCTTT.

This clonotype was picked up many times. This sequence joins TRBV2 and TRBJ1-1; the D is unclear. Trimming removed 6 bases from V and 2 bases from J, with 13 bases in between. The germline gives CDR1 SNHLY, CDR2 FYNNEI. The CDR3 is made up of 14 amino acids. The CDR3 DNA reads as TGTGCCAGCAGGCGGTTAGGGAAAAACACTGAAGCTTTCTTT. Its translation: CASRRLGKNTEAFF.

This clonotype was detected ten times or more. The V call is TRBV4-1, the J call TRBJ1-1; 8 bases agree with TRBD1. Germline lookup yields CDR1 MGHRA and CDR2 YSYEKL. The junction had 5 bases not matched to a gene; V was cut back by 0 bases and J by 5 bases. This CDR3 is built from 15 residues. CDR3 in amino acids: CASSQEAQGATEAFF. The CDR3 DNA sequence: TGCGCCAGCAGCCAAGAAGCCCAGGGGGCGACTGAAGCTTTCTTT.

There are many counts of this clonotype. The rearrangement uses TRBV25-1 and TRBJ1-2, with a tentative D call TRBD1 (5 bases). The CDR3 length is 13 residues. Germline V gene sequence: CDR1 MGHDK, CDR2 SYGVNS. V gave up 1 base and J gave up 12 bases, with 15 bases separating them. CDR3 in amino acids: CASSELGRHEHTF. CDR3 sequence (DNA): TGTGCCAGCAGTGAATTGGGACGACATGAACACACCTTC.